The clone carrying this TCR beta chain was found a few times. The sample originates from a study of beta chain features in type 1 diabetes. Expressed TCRB transcripts were sequenced because the entire RNA isolate underwent reverse transcription. TCRdb's copy holds only in-frame clones and misses some; the assay was immunoSEQ multiplex PCR. The sample records about 620,000 clones, roughly a sixth being singletons. Trimming pared 4 bases from V and 5 bases from J, leaving 5 bases between. The CDR3 is 11 amino acids. Germline CDR1 is SGHDN and CDR2 is FVKESK. The chain is built from TRBV14 and TRBJ2-5; no clear D. Sequences were obtained from naive CD4+ T cells from blood. The clonotype was recovered from a man younger than 30 in good health. The CDR3 reads CASSRMETQYF. The DNA of the CDR3 is TGTGCCAGCAGCCGAATGGAGACCCAGTACTTC.